This T cell receptor (beta chain) was profiled in a study of control samples from healthy donors and cancer patients. V gave up 4 bases and J gave up 4 bases, with 7 bases separating them. Germline CDR1 and CDR2: MGHDK and SYGVNS. The CDR3 extends over 12 amino acids. Only in-frame clones appear in the TCRdb table, and some are missing; sequencing was by immunoSEQ multiplex PCR. Here the sample spans about 77,000 clones, roughly 92% being singletons. The chain couples TRBV25-1 to TRBJ2-5, with D uncertain. Sample: blood. This TCR was sampled from a woman aged 60-70 years in good health. CDR3 protein: CASSASAETQYF. CDR3 sequence (DNA): TGTGCCAGCAGTGCCAGTGCAGAGACCCAGTACTTC.